One sample yielded the 29 T cell receptor beta chains listed below, sequenced in a study of T-cell reconstitution after alpha-beta-depleted transplantation in children. Molecular barcoding with unique molecular identifiers was used for the TCRbeta library. TCRdb called the PCR reads again in MiXCR, with one record for every CDR3 protein. The top ten hold about a fifth of the sample, which has some 95,000 distinct CDR3 sequences, around a quarter seen once. The sample consisted of PBMCs, taken before TCRalphabeta/CD19-depleted stem cell transplant. The receptor set was obtained from a boy younger than 10 with acute lymphoblastic leukemia, due to receive a stem cell transplant.

Only a few counts were recorded for this clonotype. J is TRBJ1-5 and V is TRBV20-1; no definite D call. The CDR3 length is 14 residues. Germline CDR1 and CDR2: DFQATT and SNEGSKA (reference sequence). The V and J ends lost 3 bases and 1 base respectively, with 10 bases between them. CDR3 region: CSASGEWSNQPQHF. Here the CDR3 DNA reads TGCAGTGCTAGTGGTGAGTGGAGCAATCAGCCCCAGCATTTT.

The table lists this clonotype with a few counts. The chain carries TRBV9 and TRBJ2-1; no clear D. This CDR3 is built from 13 residues. Germline-derived CDR1 and CDR2 are SGDLS and YYNGEE. Trimming removed 3 bases at V and 8 bases at J, with 12 bases between. The CDR3 loop is CASSAQFQDEQFF. DNA for the CDR3: TGTGCCAGCAGCGCCCAATTTCAGGATGAGCAGTTCTTC.

Note on this clonotype: A read error may explain this, as a much larger clone is one base away. This chain uses TRBV20-1 with TRBJ2-7; either TRBD1 or TRBD2 may supply D (5 bases each). Per the germline V gene, CDR1 is DFQATT and CDR2 is SNEGSKA (reference sequence). The length of the CDR3 is 19 residues. The germline V and J ends were trimmed by 6 bases and 4 bases, with 34 bases remaining between them. DNA of the CDR3: TGCAGTGCCCCGCTCCCGGGTAAGGTCCGTGGGAGAGGGGAGTACGAGCAGTACTTC. It encodes CSAPLPGKVRGRGEYEQYF.

This clonotype is medium-sized in the sample. V is TRBV27 and J is TRBJ2-1; TRBD1 is a possible D gene (5 bases). V dropped 6 bases and J dropped 5 bases, with 14 bases sitting between them. The CDR3 has 14 amino acids. The V gene's germline CDR1 is MNHEY and CDR2 SMNVEV (reference sequence). This CDR3 is CASRLGPGNNEQFF. The DNA of the CDR3 is TGTGCCAGCAGATTAGGACCAGGGAACAATGAGCAGTTCTTC.

This clonotype showed up just a few times. The J gene is TRBJ2-5, the V gene TRBV5-1; either TRBD1 or TRBD2 may fit D (5 bases each). The germline gives CDR1 SGHRS, CDR2 YFSETQ. This CDR3 is built from 15 residues. V lost 0 bases, J lost 2 bases, and 11 bases lay in between. The DNA for the CDR3 is TGCGCCAGCAGCTTGGTGGGACGGAATCAAGAGACCCAGTACTTC. Translating gives CASSLVGRNQETQYF.

This clonotype has a count of ten or more. This rearrangement joins TRBV6-2 or TRBV6-3 to TRBJ2-1; 11 bases are a match to TRBD2. J gave up 6 bases and V 2 bases, and 6 bases lay outside the gene matches. Germline loops: CDR1 MNHEY, CDR2 SVGEGT. CDR3 length equals 16 residues. The CDR3, as DNA: TGTGCCAGCAGTTACCAACTAGCGGGAGTTTCCAATGAGCAGTTCTTC. Protein: CASSYQLAGVSNEQFF.

This chain uses TRBV7-2 with TRBJ2-7; D is uncertain. The germline CDR1 and CDR2 sequences are SGHTA and FQGNSA. The CDR3 contains 14 residues. V was trimmed by 5 bases and J by 0 bases, leaving 11 bases between them. CDR3 coding DNA: TGTGCCAGCAGCCAAACCAGCTACTCCTACGAGCAGTACTTC. Amino acids: CASSQTSYSYEQYF.

This clonotype came up a few times. The V gene is TRBV5-5, the J gene TRBJ2-1, with TRBD1 matching over 7 bases. The V segment lost 4 bases and the J segment 4 bases; nucleotides outside the gene matches: 2. The CDR3 length is 13 residues. In germline, CDR1 is SGHKS, CDR2 YYEKEE (reference sequence). For the CDR3, the DNA is TGTGCCAGCAGCGGGGACAGATACAATGAGCAGTTCTTC. Its protein product is CASSGDRYNEQFF.

The chain recombines TRBV5-6 with TRBJ2-3, with 7 bases that match TRBD1. V was pared by 4 bases and J by 5 bases, with 13 bases of the junction left unmatched. Germline lookup yields CDR1 SGHDT and CDR2 YYEEEE. CDR3 length: 16 residues. CDR3 protein: CASSEPGTVLVDTQYF. CDR3 bases: TGTGCCAGCAGCGAGCCCGGGACAGTGTTGGTAGATACGCAGTATTTT.

This clonotype came up a few times. This chain links TRBV7-9 with TRBJ2-2; D is unresolved. The germline V gene has CDR1 SEHNR and CDR2 FQNEAQ (reference sequence). CDR3 length equals 10 residues. Trimming shortened V by 8 bases and J by 7 bases, and 5 bases separated the two germline ends. The CDR3 region is CASDYGELFF. CDR3 DNA: TGTGCCAGCGATTACGGGGAGCTGTTTTTT. Full variable domain (outside the CDR3, taken from reference TRBV7-9 and TRBJ2-2): DTGVSQNPRHKITKRGQNVTFRCDPISEHNRLYWYRQTLGQGPEFLTYFQNEAQLEKSRLLSDRFSAERPKGSFSTLEIQRTEQGDSAMYLCASDYGELFFGEGSRLTVL.

About this clonotype: Given a much more abundant clone one base away, this may be a read error. The chain has TRBV12-3 or TRBV12-4 and TRBJ1-2; perhaps TRBD1 as D (6 bases). The CDR3 is made up of 16 amino acids. The CDR3 sequence is CASSLNAGAGNYGDTF. CDR3 nucleotides: TGTGCCAGCAGTTTAAACGCGGGGGCAGGGAACTATGGCGACACCTTC.

The chain has TRBV7-9 and TRBJ2-2, with D possibly TRBD2 on 5 matching bases. Trimming removed 3 bases at V and 6 bases at J, with 5 bases between. The CDR3 loop spans 12 amino acids. Germline V CDR1 and CDR2: SEHNR, FQNEAQ (reference sequence). The CDR3 DNA is TGTGCCAGCAGCTTGCGGGCCGGGGAGCTGTTTTTT. This translates into CASSLRAGELFF.

This clonotype was detected a few times. This chain links TRBV20-1 with TRBJ2-3; 8 bases fit TRBD2. The CDR3 runs 15 residues. V was clipped by 3 bases and J by 0 bases; unmatched bases: 5. CDR1 is DFQATT, CDR2 SNEGSKA, per germline (reference sequence). The CDR3 DNA reads TGCAGTGCTAGGGCCGGGACTAGTAGCACAGATACGCAGTATTTT. Its protein product is CSARAGTSSTDTQYF.

The chain carries TRBV15 and TRBJ1-5, with a tentative D call TRBD1 (5 bases). The CDR3 totals 15 residues. Per germline, CDR1 LNHNV and CDR2 YYDKDF (reference sequence). V was shortened by 0 bases and J by 6 bases, with 12 bases between the two germline ends. The chain's CDR3 is CATSRDFGGGQPQHF. CDR3 nucleotide sequence: TGTGCCACCAGCAGAGACTTCGGGGGTGGTCAGCCCCAGCATTTT. The complete variable domain, with remaining parts taken from reference TRBV15 and TRBJ1-5, reads DAMVIQNPRYQVTQFGKPVTLSCSQTLNHNVMYWYQQKSSQAPKLLFHYYDKDFNNEADTPDNFQSRRPNTSFCFLDIRSPGLGDTAMYLCATSRDFGGGQPQHFGDGTRLSIL.

This sequence joins TRBV6-6 and TRBJ2-1; possible D gene TRBD2, 5 bases. CDR1 is MNHNY, CDR2 SVGAGI, per germline (reference sequence). This CDR3 comprises 13 residues. With 6 bases removed from V and 6 bases from J, the gap between germline ends came to 12 bases. The CDR3 here is CASSFGKTNEQFF. For the CDR3, the DNA is TGTGCCAGCAGCTTCGGGAAAACCAATGAGCAGTTCTTC.

This clonotype was seen a few times. The chain links TRBV29-1 to TRBJ2-3, with no clear D. The V end lost 6 bases, the J end lost 0 bases, and 10 bases lay between the germline ends. The CDR3 spans 13 residues. Germline lookup yields CDR1 SQVTM and CDR2 ANQGSEA. The CDR3 DNA sequence: TGCAGCGTCGAGGTGGTTAGCACAGATACGCAGTATTTT. It yields the protein CSVEVVSTDTQYF.

This chain links TRBV28 with TRBJ1-6; no clear D. CDR3 size: 17 residues. Germline values: CDR1 MDHEN, CDR2 SYDVKM. With 4 bases removed from V and 0 bases from J, the gap between germline ends came to 13 bases. The chain's CDR3 is CASSSGEGGSYNSPLHF. The DNA for the CDR3 is TGTGCCAGCAGTTCCGGGGAGGGAGGCTCCTATAATTCACCCCTCCACTTT.

A few counts support this clonotype. V and J are TRBV5-6 and TRBJ2-3; D possibly corresponds to TRBD2 (6 bases). CDR1 and CDR2 from the germline V gene are SGHDT and YYEEEE. This CDR3 is built from 16 residues. Trimming cost V 7 bases and J 4 bases, with 22 bases left between them. CDR3 DNA sequence: TGTGCCAGCTGCAAAACGTGGGGGAGGCGAGCAGATACGCAGTATTTT. Protein product: CASCKTWGRRADTQYF.

V usage is TRBV11-3 and J usage is TRBJ2-7; 7 nucleotides line up with TRBD1. Per the germline V gene, CDR1 is SGHNT and CDR2 is YENEEA. The V gene end was trimmed by 6 bases and the J gene end by 2 bases; junction bases not matched to a gene: 10. The CDR3 sequence is 15 residues long. CDR3 loop: CASSAGVQGAYEQYF. CDR3 nucleotides: TGTGCCAGCAGTGCAGGGGTCCAGGGGGCCTACGAGCAGTACTTC.

This clonotype was counted between two and nine times. This chain links TRBV7-7 with TRBJ2-1, with 7 bases matching TRBD2. Germline V lookup: CDR1 SSHAT, CDR2 FNYEAQ (reference sequence). V lost 6 bases and J lost 9; bases outside the gene matches: 11. This CDR3 contains 14 residues. The chain's CDR3 is CASRSSGGYGEQFF. As DNA, the CDR3 is TGTGCCAGCAGGTCTAGCGGAGGGTACGGTGAGCAGTTCTTC.

The gene calls are TRBV10-3 and TRBJ1-5; D is unclear. Germline CDR1 is ENHRY and CDR2 is SYGVKD. Between the trimmed V and J ends, which lost 4 bases and 1 base, there was a span of 11 bases. CDR3 size: 15 residues. CDR3 coding DNA: TGTGCCATCAGTGGGGCGGGATCGAGCAATCAGCCCCAGCATTTT. The encoded protein is CAISGAGSSNQPQHF.

This clonotype was seen more than once but under ten times. The genes are TRBV5-5 and TRBJ2-7; D may be TRBD1 (6 bases). CDR3 length equals 12 residues. With 4 bases removed from V and 6 bases from J, the gap between germline ends came to 11 bases. CDR1 is SGHKS, CDR2 YYEKEE, per germline (reference sequence). The DNA of the CDR3 is TGTGCCAGCAGCCTGACAGGAGCCGAGCAGTACTTC. Translated: CASSLTGAEQYF.

V is TRBV12-3 or TRBV12-4 and J is TRBJ1-4; D is undetermined. The CDR3 sequence is 13 residues long. With 5 bases removed from V and 5 bases from J, the gap between germline ends came to 9 bases. CDR3 nucleotides: TGTGCCAGCAGTCCCCCTACGAATGAAAAACTGTTTTTT. It yields the protein CASSPPTNEKLFF.

The chain employs TRBV5-4 and TRBJ2-5; D is perhaps TRBD1 (6 bases). Germline V gene sequence: CDR1 SGHNT, CDR2 YYREEE (reference sequence). The CDR3 contains 14 residues. The V end was cut by 2 bases, the J end by 2 bases, with 10 bases between. This CDR3 is CASSLGQSQETQYF. The CDR3 coding sequence is TGTGCCAGCAGCTTAGGACAGAGTCAAGAGACCCAGTACTTC.

Regarding this clonotype: The junction does not match germline at one end; this may be a read error. The chain uses TRBV10-3 and TRBJ2-7, with D unresolved. The CDR3 sequence is 14 residues long. Germline loops: CDR1 ENHRY, CDR2 SYGVKD. The CDR3 reads CAIKDERGTYEQHF. Here the CDR3 DNA reads TGTGCCATCAAGGACGAGCGCGGTACCTACGAGCAGCACTTC.

This clonotype was detected only a few times. CDR3 region: CASSTQSRMAEQYF. For the CDR3, the DNA is TGTGCCAGCAGTACCCAATCCAGAATGGCCGAGCAGTACTTC. This rearrangement joins TRBV6-1 to TRBJ2-7; D is uncertain. The V gene's germline CDR1 is MNHNS and CDR2 SASEGT. Trimming took off 5 bases at V and 6 bases at J, with 17 bases between the two ends. The CDR3 length is 14 residues.

The rearrangement links TRBV7-2 to TRBJ2-2, with D unclear. The V and J ends lost 1 base and 4 bases respectively, with 7 bases between them. Germline values: CDR1 SGHTA, CDR2 FQGNSA. The CDR3 length is 14 residues. The CDR3 sequence is CASSLDYGTGELFF. The DNA of the CDR3 is TGTGCCAGCAGCTTAGACTATGGCACCGGGGAGCTGTTTTTT. Looking up the rest from reference TRBV7-2 and TRBJ2-2 gives the full variable domain: GAGVSQSPSNKVTEKGKDVELRCDPISGHTALYWYRQSLGQGLEFLIYFQGNSAPDKSGLPSDRFSAERTGGSVSTLTIQRTQQEDSAVYLCASSLDYGTGELFFGEGSRLTVL.

Relative to its sample, this clonotype is medium-sized. This chain links TRBV25-1 with TRBJ1-1, with D perhaps matching TRBD1 (6 bases). Looked up from germline, CDR1 is MGHDK and CDR2 is SYGVNS. The CDR3 contains 15 residues. The V end lost 7 bases, the J end lost 4 bases, and 19 bases lay between the germline ends. CDR3 in DNA: TGTGCCAGCACAATTACAGGGAGGGGGATCACTGAAGCTTTCTTT. It codes for CASTITGRGITEAFF. The variable domain in full, completed from reference TRBV25-1 and TRBJ1-1, reads EADIYQTPRYLVIGTGKKITLECSQTMGHDKMYWYQQDPGMELHLIHYSYGVNSTEKGDLSSESTVSRIRTEHFPLTLESARPSHTSQYLCASTITGRGITEAFFGQGTRLTVV.

The chain has TRBV6-1 and TRBJ1-3, with a tentative D call TRBD1 (6 bases). V was shortened by 10 bases and J by 0 bases, with 16 bases between the two germline ends. The CDR3 has 15 residues. Germline loops: CDR1 MNHNS, CDR2 SASEGT. The CDR3 DNA reads as TGTGCCACTTCCAGAGGACAGCTCTCTGGAAACACCATATATTTT. It translates to CATSRGQLSGNTIYF.